This T cell receptor beta chain was found in a study of T cells in Graves' hyperthyroidism and ophthalmopathy. Researchers took RNA transcripts and amplified the TCR beta CDR3 regions from them. Researchers ran a first-round RT-PCR on the TCR CDR3 using the HTBI primer set. One entry per CDR3 protein, called by TCRdb with MiXCR from the multiplex PCR reads. The table lists a few hundred thousand distinct CDR3 sequences, 15% of them singletons. A few counts support this clonotype. Sequenced sample: blood. The sequence was collected from a woman aged 25-40 years with Graves' hyperthyroidism.

CDR3 residues: CSARDRGLAGGAPPNEQYF. The CDR3 nucleotides read TGCAGTGCTAGAGATCGAGGACTAGCGGGAGGTGCCCCCCCGAACGAGCAGTACTTC. The chain carries TRBV20-1 and TRBJ2-7; 14 nucleotides align to TRBD2. Losses at the gene ends were 0 bases for V and 5 bases for J; bases not matched to a gene: 15. This CDR3 is 19 amino acids long. Germline lookup yields CDR1 DFQATT and CDR2 SNEGSKA (reference sequence).